The next 3 T cell receptor beta chains were all read from a single sample in a study of tumor-infiltrating lymphocytes in glioblastoma multiforme. Multiple V-beta primers and a C-beta primer amplified TCRB from RNA. TCRdb redid the calling of the multiplex PCR reads with MiXCR, one entry per CDR3 protein. The sample carries almost 20,000 distinct CDR3 sequences, 65% to 80% recorded once. The sample comprised peripheral blood. These receptors were collected from a male donor with glioblastoma.

The chain links TRBV4-2 to TRBJ1-5; D call uncertain. V was cut by 3 bases and J by 4 bases, with 16 bases left in between. CDR1 and CDR2 from the germline V gene are LGHNA and YNFKEQ. This CDR3 is built from 16 residues. CDR3 bases: TGTGCCAGCAGCCAGGGAACCGGCGAGGGAAATCAGCCCCAGCATTTT. It specifies CASSQGTGEGNQPQHF.

Details on this clonotype: One end of the junction varies from germline; a read error may be responsible. The chain couples TRBV11-1 to TRBJ2-1; 10 bases line up with TRBD2. Germline assignment: CDR1 SGHAT and CDR2 FQDESV (reference sequence). The CDR3 runs to 17 residues. Here the CDR3 reads CAGSSVAASGSNNEQFF. CDR3 sequence (DNA): TGTGCCGGCAGCTCTGTTGCGGCTAGCGGGAGCAATAACGAGCAGTTCTTC.

In its sample, this clonotype was seen once. A junction end diverges from the germline sequence, so it may reflect a read error. This CDR3 is CASSSPSAGNIEALF. CDR3 DNA sequence: TGTGCAAGCAGTTCGCCCTCCGCAGGCAACATTGAAGCTTTGTTT. This chain connects TRBV6-2 or TRBV6-3 to TRBJ1-1; D ambiguous. Germline V CDR1 and CDR2: MNHEY, SVGEGT. There are 15 residues in the CDR3.